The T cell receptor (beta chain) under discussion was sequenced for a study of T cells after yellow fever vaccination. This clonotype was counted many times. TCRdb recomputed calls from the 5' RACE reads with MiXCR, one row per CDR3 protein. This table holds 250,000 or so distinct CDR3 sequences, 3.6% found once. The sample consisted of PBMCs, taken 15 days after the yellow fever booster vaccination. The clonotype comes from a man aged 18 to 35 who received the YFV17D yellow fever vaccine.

CDR3 in amino acids: CASSFLDRSHEQYV. CDR3 coding DNA: TGTGCCAGCAGCTTCCTCGACAGGTCTCACGAGCAGTACGTC. The chain couples TRBV7-9 to TRBJ2-7; D may be TRBD1 (6 bases). The CDR3 sequence is 14 residues long. V was shortened by 3 bases and J by 5 bases, with 14 bases between the two germline ends. In germline, CDR1 is SEHNR, CDR2 FQNEAQ (reference sequence).